A selection of T cell receptor beta chains follows, all from one sample in a study of early T cells in non-severe SARS-CoV-2 infection. Via MiXCR, TCRdb re-called the 5' RACE reads, giving one row per CDR3 protein. This sample has about 110,000 distinct CDR3 sequences, with 10% to 15% found just once. This specimen was whole blood, taken at baseline. The receptors shown here come from an adult who was a healthcare worker with PCR-confirmed SARS-CoV-2 infection or an uninfected control (not recorded which). Each CDR3 is given with its conserved first and last residue. The D gene is left open where the match is weak. Clone size appears in some rows only: once, few, many, or a class for an expanded clone.

size	D	V	J	CDR3	DNA
many	-	TRBV27	TRBJ2-7	CASSVGTRPNEQYF	TGTGCCAGCAGTGTCGGGACAAGACCTAACGAGCAGTACTTC
few	TRBD1	TRBV5-1	TRBJ2-7	CASSLDPRQGEAYEQYF	TGCGCCAGCAGCTTGGACCCTCGACAGGGAGAAGCCTACGAGCAGTACTTC
few	TRBD1	TRBV7-9	TRBJ2-1	CASSADRGTYNEQFF	TGTGCCAGCAGCGCGGACAGGGGCACCTACAATGAGCAGTTCTTC
-	-	TRBV18	TRBJ2-2	CASSPTDYNTGELFF	TGTGCCAGCTCCCCGACCGACTATAACACCGGGGAGCTGTTTTTT
many	-	TRBV5-1	TRBJ2-1	CASRLAENNEQFF	TGCGCCAGCAGGTTGGCGGAAAACAATGAGCAGTTCTTC
many	-	TRBV6-2/TRBV6-3	TRBJ2-1	CASSYRDGEQFF	TGTGCCAGCAGTTATCGGGACGGTGAGCAGTTCTTC
few	-	TRBV5-1	TRBJ1-1	CASSLVTVMNTEAFF	TGCGCCAGCAGCTTGGTTACGGTGATGAACACTGAAGCTTTCTTT
-	-	TRBV2	TRBJ1-2	CAGASLAQGYGYTF	TGTGCCGGGGCGAGCTTGGCCCAGGGTTATGGCTACACCTTC
-	TRBD1	TRBV28	TRBJ1-1	CASTRGGLNTEAFF	TGTGCCAGCACCCGAGGGGGCTTGAACACTGAAGCTTTCTTT
-	-	TRBV7-9	TRBJ2-3	CASSFRTLDSADTQYF	TGTGCCAGCAGCTTCCGGACATTGGATTCTGCAGATACGCAGTATTTT
few	TRBD1	TRBV12-5	TRBJ2-3	CASGLVVGISRGLNTDTQYF	TGTGCTAGTGGTTTGGTAGTCGGGATAAGCAGGGGGTTAAACACAGATACGCAGTATTTT
-	TRBD2	TRBV6-4	TRBJ2-1	CASSELAGGSYNEQFF	TGTGCCAGCAGTGAGCTAGCGGGGGGCTCCTACAATGAGCAGTTCTTC
-	-	TRBV5-1	TRBJ2-2	CASSPQKNTGELFF	TGCGCCAGCAGCCCCCAGAAGAACACCGGGGAGCTGTTTTTT
-	-	TRBV28	TRBJ2-3	CASSGWTDTQYF	TGTGCCAGCAGTGGGTGGACAGATACGCAGTATTTT
few	-	TRBV12-3/TRBV12-4	TRBJ2-7	CASSLVSGEQYF	TGTGCCAGCAGTTTAGTTTCGGGGGAGCAGTACTTC
-	-	TRBV29-1	TRBJ2-2	CSVTGTKVTGELFF	TGCAGCGTTACCGGGACGAAAGTGACCGGGGAGCTGTTTTTT
-	-	TRBV18	TRBJ2-2	CASSPNPTGELFF	TGTGCCAGCTCACCGAACCCCACCGGGGAGCTGTTTTTT
few	-	TRBV27	TRBJ2-7	CASSLPGTYEQYF	TGTGCCAGCAGTTTGCCAGGCACCTACGAGCAGTACTTC
few	-	TRBV29-1	TRBJ1-2	CSGAGDFGYTF	TGCAGCGGAGCCGGGGATTTTGGCTACACCTTC
-	-	TRBV3-1	TRBJ2-3	CASSQDLGGWGTDTQYF	TGTGCCAGCAGCCAAGATCTGGGAGGTTGGGGCACAGATACGCAGTATTTT
-	-	TRBV12-3/TRBV12-4	TRBJ2-7	CASGTALHRSSEQYF	TGTGCCAGCGGCACCGCCCTCCATCGGTCGAGTGAGCAGTACTTC
many	-	TRBV5-1	TRBJ2-1	CASKWGSYNEQFF	TGCGCCAGCAAGTGGGGGTCCTACAATGAGCAGTTCTTC
-	TRBD2	TRBV5-1	TRBJ2-3	CASSRAPSGRAEDTQYF	TGCGCCAGCAGCAGGGCCCCTAGCGGGAGGGCCGAAGATACGCAGTATTTT
few	-	TRBV7-9	TRBJ2-3	CAGRLTTAPDTQYF	TGTGCTGGCCGACTCACGACTGCCCCAGATACGCAGTATTTT
-	TRBD2	TRBV24-1	TRBJ2-1	CATSDPTSGRSNEQFF	TGTGCCACCAGTGACCCGACTAGCGGGAGAAGCAATGAGCAGTTCTTC
few	-	TRBV29-1	TRBJ1-1	CSVPGPPEAFF	TGCAGCGTGCCGGGACCCCCTGAAGCTTTCTTT
-	TRBD1	TRBV2	TRBJ2-7	CASNGQGRSYEQYF	TGTGCCAGCAATGGACAGGGCCGGTCCTACGAGCAGTACTTC